This TCR beta chain came from a study of cytomegalovirus exposure and HLA in healthy donors. PCR involved 60 Vbeta and 13 Jbeta primers. Clones were read by immunoSEQ multiplex PCR, and TCRdb kept only the in-frame ones, dropping some. The table lists about 180,000 clones, around three quarters of them singletons. This sequence was found in a woman in her twenties or thirties in good health and CMV-seronegative. The sequenced material came from PBMCs.

CDR3 sequence reads: CASSLEGSTADTQYF. CDR3 coding DNA: TGCGCCAGCAGCTTGGAAGGTAGCACGGCAGATACGCAGTATTTT. The chain recombines TRBV5-1 with TRBJ2-3, with D hard to call. CDR3 length: 15 amino acids. Between the trimmed V and J ends, which lost 0 bases and 4 bases, there was a span of 12 bases. From germline, CDR1 is SGHRS and CDR2 YFSETQ.